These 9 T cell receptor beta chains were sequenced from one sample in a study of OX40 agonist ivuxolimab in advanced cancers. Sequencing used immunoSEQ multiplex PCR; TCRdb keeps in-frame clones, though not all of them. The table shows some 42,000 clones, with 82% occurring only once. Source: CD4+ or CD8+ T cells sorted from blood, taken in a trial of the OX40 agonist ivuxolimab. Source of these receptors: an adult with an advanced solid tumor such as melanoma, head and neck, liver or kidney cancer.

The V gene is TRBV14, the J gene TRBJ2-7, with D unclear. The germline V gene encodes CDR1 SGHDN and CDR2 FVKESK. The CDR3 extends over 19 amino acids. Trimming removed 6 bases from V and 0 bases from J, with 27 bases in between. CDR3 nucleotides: TGTGCCAGCAGGCATCCCAAGGGTCTCAACCTTCCCCGCTCCTACGAGCAGTACTTC. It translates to CASRHPKGLNLPRSYEQYF.

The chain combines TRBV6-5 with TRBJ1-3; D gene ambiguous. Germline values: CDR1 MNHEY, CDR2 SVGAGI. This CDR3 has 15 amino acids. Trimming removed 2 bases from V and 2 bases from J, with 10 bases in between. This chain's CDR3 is CASSYGGFAGNTIYF. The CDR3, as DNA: TGTGCCAGCAGTTACGGAGGATTCGCTGGAAACACCATATATTTT.

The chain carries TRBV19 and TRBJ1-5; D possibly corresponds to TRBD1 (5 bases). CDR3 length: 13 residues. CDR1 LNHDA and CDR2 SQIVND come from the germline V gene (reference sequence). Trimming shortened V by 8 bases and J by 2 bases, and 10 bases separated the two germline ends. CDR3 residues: CASQGHRNQPQHF. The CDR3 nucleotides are TGTGCCAGTCAAGGACACCGCAATCAGCCCCAGCATTTT. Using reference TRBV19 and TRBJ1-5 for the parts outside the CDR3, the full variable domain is DGGITQSPKYLFRKEGQNVTLSCEQNLNHDAMYWYRQDPGQGLRLIYYSQIVNDFQKGDIAEGYSVSREKKESFPLTVTSAQKNPTAFYLCASQGHRNQPQHFGDGTRLSIL.

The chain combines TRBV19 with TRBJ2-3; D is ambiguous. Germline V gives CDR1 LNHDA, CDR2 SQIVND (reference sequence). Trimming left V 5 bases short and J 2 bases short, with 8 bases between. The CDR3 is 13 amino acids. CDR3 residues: CASSLLITDTQYF. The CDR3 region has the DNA TGTGCCAGTAGTTTGCTAATCACAGATACGCAGTATTTT.

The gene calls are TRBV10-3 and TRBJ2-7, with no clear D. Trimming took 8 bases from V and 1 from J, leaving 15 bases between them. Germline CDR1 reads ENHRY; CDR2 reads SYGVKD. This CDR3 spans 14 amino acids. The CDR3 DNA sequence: TGTGCCATCGGCCCGTTCATGGGGTCCTACGAGCAGTACTTC. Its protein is CAIGPFMGSYEQYF.

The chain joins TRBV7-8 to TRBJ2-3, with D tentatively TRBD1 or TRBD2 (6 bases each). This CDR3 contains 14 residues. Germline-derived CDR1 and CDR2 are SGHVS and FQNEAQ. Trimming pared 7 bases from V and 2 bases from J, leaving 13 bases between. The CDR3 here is CASTLGGLTDTQYF. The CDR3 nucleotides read TGTGCCAGCACCCTAGGGGGGCTCACAGATACGCAGTATTTT.

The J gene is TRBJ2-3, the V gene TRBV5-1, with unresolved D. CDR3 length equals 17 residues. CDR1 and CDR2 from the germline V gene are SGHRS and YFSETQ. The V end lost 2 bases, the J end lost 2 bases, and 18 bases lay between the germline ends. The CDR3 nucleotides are TGCGCCAGCAGCTTACGAGGAGTGACCGAATTCACAGATACGCAGTATTTT. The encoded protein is CASSLRGVTEFTDTQYF.

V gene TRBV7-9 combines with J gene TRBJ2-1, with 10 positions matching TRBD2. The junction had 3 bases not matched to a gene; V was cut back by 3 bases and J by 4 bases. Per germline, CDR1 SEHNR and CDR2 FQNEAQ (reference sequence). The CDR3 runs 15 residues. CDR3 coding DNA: TGTGCCAGCAGCTTCCCTAGCGGGGGTTACAATGAGCAGTTCTTC. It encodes CASSFPSGGYNEQFF.

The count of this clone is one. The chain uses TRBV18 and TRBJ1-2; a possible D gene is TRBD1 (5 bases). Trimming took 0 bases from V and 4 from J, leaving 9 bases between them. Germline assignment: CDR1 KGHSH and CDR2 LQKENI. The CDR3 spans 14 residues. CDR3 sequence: CASSPPGDGYGYTF. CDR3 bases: TGTGCCAGCTCACCACCCGGGGACGGCTATGGCTACACCTTC. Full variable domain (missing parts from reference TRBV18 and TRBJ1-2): NAGVMQNPRHLVRRRGQEARLRCSPMKGHSHVYWYRQLPEEGLKFMVYLQKENIIDESGMPKERFSAEFPKEGPSILRIQQVVRGDSAAYFCASSPPGDGYGYTFGSGTRLTVV.